The 3 T cell receptor beta chains below come from one sample, sequenced in a study of T cell repertoires in cytomegalovirus infection. TCRdb fed the reads into MiXCR, producing one record per CDR3 protein. The sample records some 220,000 distinct CDR3 sequences, less than 50% being singletons. These TCRs are of unknown antigen specificity. The sample consisted of CD8+ T cells from cultured PBMCs, taken from culture after CMV antigen stimulation. The receptors were gathered from a human donor in good health (CMV status not recorded). Some clones in this sample may be carry-over from other donors' samples.

The V call is TRBV6-2 or TRBV6-3, the J call TRBJ2-1; no firm D call. Germline V gene data show CDR1 as MNHEY and CDR2 as SVGEGT. Deletions cut 7 bases from V and 0 bases from J, with 19 bases between. This CDR3 contains 17 residues. CDR3 residues: CASKERYYQSSYNEQFF. The CDR3, as DNA: TGTGCCAGCAAAGAAAGGTACTACCAGAGCTCCTACAATGAGCAGTTCTTC.

This clonotype was counted between two and nine times. The chain employs TRBV7-2 and TRBJ2-1; no firm D call. The CDR3 totals 12 residues. Germline CDR1 SGHTA, CDR2 FQGNSA. The V end was cut by 2 bases, the J end by 8 bases, with 7 bases between. Here the CDR3 reads CASSLSSYEQFF. DNA of the CDR3: TGTGCCAGCAGCTTAAGTTCCTATGAGCAGTTCTTC.

This clonotype has more than one count but fewer than ten. The gene calls are TRBV10-3 and TRBJ2-1; 14 nucleotides line up with TRBD2. This CDR3 has 19 amino acids. With V trimmed by 7 bases and J by 0 bases, 11 bases remained unmatched. The germline CDR1 and CDR2 sequences are ENHRY and SYGVKD. CDR3 protein: CAITLGLAGVPSSYNEQFF. The CDR3 nucleotides read TGTGCCATCACTTTGGGACTAGCGGGAGTCCCTAGCTCCTACAATGAGCAGTTCTTC.